This note documents a single T cell receptor (beta chain) sequence. Germline loops: CDR1 MNHEY, CDR2 SMNVEV (reference sequence). CDR3 length: 15 residues. V lost 6 bases, J lost 1 base, and 12 bases lay in between. The data originate from a study of blood T cell repertoires in COVID-19. Across the whole study: The United States, Italy and Spain were the sources of the acute and convalescent COVID-19 samples. T cells, B-cell-depleted T cells, or PBMCs provided the cDNA or gDNA that served as material.

How the authors handled the data: Estimated nucleated cell counts came from reference gene primer amplification. Profiling relied on immunoSEQ multiplex PCR, and the TCRdb table lists in-frame clones only, not all of them. V, J and clone size were drawn from that table, and D and trimming were deduced from the DNA. The sample comprises around 100,000 clones, roughly nine tenths of which are singletons, and 6% rests with the top ten. The material sequenced was peripheral blood. The V call is TRBV27, the J call TRBJ2-2; the D gene is possibly TRBD1 (6 bases). The clonotype comes from a human donor in a cohort sampled during active COVID-19. This chain's CDR3 is CASSDGQRNTGELFF. The DNA of the CDR3 is TGTGCCAGCAGCGACGGACAGCGGAACACCGGGGAGCTGTTTTTT.